The rows below give T cell receptor beta chains drawn from one sample of a study of shared clonotypes between healthy human individuals. Measured with immunoSEQ multiplex PCR; TCRdb has only the in-frame clones, and not every one. The top ten clones hold less than 25% of a sample with 750,000 to 1,000,000 clones, roughly 92% of them seen once. Input material: naive CD8+ T cells sorted from blood. Receptors originate from a man aged 25-45 years in good health. CDR3s include the opening cysteine and the closing phenylalanine or tryptophan. D genes are given only for firm matches. A row's size may be missing; if present it is once, few, many or a size class.

TRBJ2-7	NA	NA	TRBV4-3	CASSQYTDYEQYF	TGCGCCAGCAGCCAATACACCGACTACGAGCAGTACTTC
TRBJ2-1	TRBD2	NA	TRBV27	CASTLLAGVPYNEQFF	TGTGCCAGCACCCTACTAGCGGGAGTCCCCTACAATGAGCAGTTCTTC
TRBJ2-1	TRBD1	NA	TRBV30	CAWTRDSNEQFF	TGTGCCTGGACGAGGGACAGCAATGAGCAGTTCTTC
TRBJ2-7	NA	NA	TRBV5-6	CASSSGDRLYEQYF	TGTGCCAGCAGCTCGGGGGACAGACTCTACGAGCAGTACTTC
TRBJ2-7	TRBD2	NA	TRBV5-1	CASSLFPLAGGYEQYF	TGCGCCAGCAGCTTATTCCCGCTAGCGGGAGGCTACGAGCAGTACTTC
TRBJ2-7	NA	NA	TRBV7-9	CASSPWTGSYEQYF	TGTGCCAGCAGCCCCTGGACGGGTTCCTACGAGCAGTACTTC
TRBJ2-3	TRBD1	NA	TRBV6-1	CASSARGRKTDTQYF	TGTGCCAGCAGTGCCAGGGGGCGCAAGACAGATACGCAGTATTTT
TRBJ2-3	NA	NA	TRBV19	CASSIGGTRTDTQYF	TGTGCCAGTAGTATTGGCGGTACACGCACAGATACGCAGTATTTT
TRBJ2-7	NA	once	TRBV28	CASSSGLAGLWAYEQYF	TGTGCCAGCAGCTCAGGGTTGGCGGGATTATGGGCCTACGAGCAGTACTTC
TRBJ1-4	TRBD1	NA	TRBV7-9	CATDNPGQGGSSVKLFF	TGTGCCACCGACAACCCGGGACAGGGAGGTTCTTCCGTAAAACTGTTTTTT
TRBJ1-2	NA	NA	TRBV27	CASSSGGNYGYTF	TGTGCCAGCAGTTCCGGGGGCAACTATGGCTACACCTTC
TRBJ2-7	TRBD2	NA	TRBV11-2	CASSLRGGSGDEQYF	TGTGCCAGCAGCTTAAGGGGCGGGAGCGGCGACGAGCAGTACTTC
TRBJ1-5	NA	few	TRBV7-8	CASSLVGDSNQPQHF	TGTGCCAGCAGCTTAGTAGGGGATAGCAATCAGCCCCAGCATTTT
TRBJ1-3	NA	NA	TRBV19	CASSIDGTVGNTIYF	TGTGCCAGTAGTATAGACGGGACTGTTGGAAACACCATATATTTT
TRBJ1-4	NA	NA	TRBV9	CASNDPEEKLFF	TGTGCCAGCAATGACCCGGAGGAAAAACTGTTTTTT
TRBJ2-2	NA	NA	TRBV7-3	CASSLMGTGELFF	TGTGCCAGCAGCTTAATGGGGACCGGGGAGCTGTTTTTT
TRBJ2-5	NA	NA	TRBV2	CAIRGRYQETQYF	TGTGCCATCCGAGGACGGTACCAAGAGACCCAGTACTTC
TRBJ2-7	TRBD2	NA	TRBV15	CATSRDRGVVAVYEQYF	TGTGCCACCAGCAGAGACCGGGGGGTAGTAGCGGTCTACGAGCAGTACTTC
TRBJ2-1	TRBD1	NA	TRBV25-1	CASSDPGTASNEQFF	TGTGCCAGCAGTGATCCCGGGACAGCCTCGAATGAGCAGTTCTTC
TRBJ2-7	NA	NA	TRBV5-4	CASGSGTSYEQYF	TGTGCCAGCGGATCCGGGACCTCCTACGAGCAGTACTTC
TRBJ2-5	NA	NA	TRBV27	CASSLSTFGTQYF	TGTGCCAGCAGTTTATCAACCTTTGGGACCCAGTACTTC
TRBJ2-7	TRBD1	NA	TRBV27	CASSPRTGFEQYF	TGTGCCAGCAGTCCGAGGACAGGGTTCGAGCAGTACTTC